These 3 T cell receptor beta chains were sequenced from one sample in a study of CD8+CD57+ T cells in acquired aplastic anemia. CDR3 and TCR beta VDJ profiling relied on genomic DNA as the template. One entry per CDR3 protein results from TCRdb running MiXCR on the reads. Of about 270,000 distinct CDR3 sequences listed, approximately 57% are singletons. Input material: sorted CD4+, CD8+, or CD8+CD57+ T cells (not recorded which) from PBMCs. The receptors were gathered from a human donor with severe aplastic anemia or a healthy control (not recorded which).

The chain uses TRBV5-1 and TRBJ1-2; 9 positions agree with TRBD1. Germline CDR1 SGHRS, CDR2 YFSETQ. The CDR3 extends over 16 amino acids. Germline trimming cut 3 bases from V and 6 bases from J; bases unmatched to any gene: 12. This chain's CDR3 is CASSSEPGQGFNGYTF. CDR3 nucleotide sequence: TGCGCCAGCAGCTCGGAACCGGGACAGGGTTTCAATGGCTACACCTTC.

In its sample, this clonotype was seen many times. The gene calls are TRBV6-1 and TRBJ1-2; 8 nucleotides line up with TRBD1. Germline lookup yields CDR1 MNHNS and CDR2 SASEGT. V shed 4 bases and J 3 bases; nucleotides not matched to a gene: 7. The CDR3 sequence is 15 residues long. CDR3 region: CASSGQGPADYGYTF. For the CDR3, the DNA is TGTGCCAGCAGTGGACAGGGGCCCGCGGACTATGGCTACACCTTC.

A note on this clonotype: The conserved final phenylalanine or tryptophan is absent from the CDR3, which likely points to a read error. This rearrangement joins TRBV20-1 to TRBJ1-6; 7 nucleotides agree with TRBD1. The germline gives CDR1 DFQATT, CDR2 SNEGSKA (reference sequence). The ends lost 1 base at V and 10 bases at J; junction bases unmatched: 7. This CDR3 region has 14 residues. The CDR3 DNA is TGCAGTGCTAGAGCTGACAGGGCGGACTCACCCCTCCACATT. Its protein product is CSARADRADSPLHI.